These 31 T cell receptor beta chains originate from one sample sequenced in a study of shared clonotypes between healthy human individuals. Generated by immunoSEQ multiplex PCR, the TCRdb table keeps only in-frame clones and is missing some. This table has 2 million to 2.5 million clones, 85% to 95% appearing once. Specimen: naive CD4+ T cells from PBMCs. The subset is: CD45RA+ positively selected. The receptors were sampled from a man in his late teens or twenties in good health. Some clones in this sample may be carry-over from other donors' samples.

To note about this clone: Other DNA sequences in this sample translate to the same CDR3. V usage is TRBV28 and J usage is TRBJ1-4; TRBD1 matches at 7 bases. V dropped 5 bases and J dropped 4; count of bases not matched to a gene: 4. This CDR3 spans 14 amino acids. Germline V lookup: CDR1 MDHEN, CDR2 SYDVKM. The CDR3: CASSTRQGNEKLFF. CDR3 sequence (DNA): TGTGCCAGCAGTACTCGACAGGGTAATGAAAAACTGTTTTTT.

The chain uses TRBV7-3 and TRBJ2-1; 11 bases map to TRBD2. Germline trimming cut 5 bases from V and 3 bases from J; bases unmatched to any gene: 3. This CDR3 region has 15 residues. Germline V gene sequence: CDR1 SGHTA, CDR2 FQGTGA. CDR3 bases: TGTGCCAGCAGCCCGGGACTAGCGGACTACAATGAGCAGTTCTTC. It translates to CASSPGLADYNEQFF.

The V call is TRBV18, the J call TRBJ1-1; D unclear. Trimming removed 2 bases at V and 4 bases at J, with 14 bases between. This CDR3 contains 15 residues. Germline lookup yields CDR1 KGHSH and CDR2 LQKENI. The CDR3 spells CASSPFSSVGTEAFF. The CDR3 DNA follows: TGTGCCAGCTCACCATTCTCATCGGTGGGCACTGAAGCTTTCTTT.

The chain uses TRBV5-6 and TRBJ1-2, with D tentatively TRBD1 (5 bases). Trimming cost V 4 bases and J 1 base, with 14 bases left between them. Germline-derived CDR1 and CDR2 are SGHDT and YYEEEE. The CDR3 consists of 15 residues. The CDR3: CASSLITGDNYGYTF. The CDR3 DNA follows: TGTGCCAGCAGCCTTATTACGGGGGATAACTATGGCTACACCTTC. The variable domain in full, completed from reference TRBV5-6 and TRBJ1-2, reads DAGVTQSPTHLIKTRGQQVTLRCSPKSGHDTVSWYQQALGQGPQFIFQYYEEEERQRGNFPDRFSGHQFPNYSSELNVNALLLGDSALYLCASSLITGDNYGYTFGSGTRLTVV.

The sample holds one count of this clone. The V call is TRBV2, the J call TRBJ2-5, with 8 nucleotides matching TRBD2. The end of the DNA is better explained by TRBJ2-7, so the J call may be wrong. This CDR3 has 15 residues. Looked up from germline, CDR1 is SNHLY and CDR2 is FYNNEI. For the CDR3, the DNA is TGTGCCAGCAGAGTAGCGGGGACGCCCAACTACGAGCAGTACTTC. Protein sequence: CASRVAGTPNYEQYF.

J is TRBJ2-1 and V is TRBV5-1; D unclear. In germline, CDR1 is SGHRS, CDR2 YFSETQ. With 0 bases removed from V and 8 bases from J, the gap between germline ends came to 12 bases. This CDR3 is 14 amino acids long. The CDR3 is CASSLATTRDEQFF. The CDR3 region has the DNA TGCGCCAGCAGCTTGGCTACTACCCGGGATGAGCAGTTCTTC.

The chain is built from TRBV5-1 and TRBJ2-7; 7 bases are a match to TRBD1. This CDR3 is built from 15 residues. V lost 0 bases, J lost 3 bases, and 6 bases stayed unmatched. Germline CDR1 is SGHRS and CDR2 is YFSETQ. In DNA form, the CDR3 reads TGCGCCAGCAGCTTGGCCGGGACAGAGAACTACGAGCAGTACTTC. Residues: CASSLAGTENYEQYF.

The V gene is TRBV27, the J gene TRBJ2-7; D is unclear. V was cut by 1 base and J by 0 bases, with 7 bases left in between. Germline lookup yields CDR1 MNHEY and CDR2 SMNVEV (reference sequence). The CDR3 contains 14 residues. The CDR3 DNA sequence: TGTGCCAGCAGTTTATGGCGGAACTCCTACGAGCAGTACTTC. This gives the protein CASSLWRNSYEQYF.

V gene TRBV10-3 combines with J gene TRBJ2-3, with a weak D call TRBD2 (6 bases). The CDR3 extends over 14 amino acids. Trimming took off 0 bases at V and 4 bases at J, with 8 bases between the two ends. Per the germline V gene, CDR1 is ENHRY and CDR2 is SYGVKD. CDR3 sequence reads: CAISESTGADTQYF. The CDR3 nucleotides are TGTGCCATCAGTGAGTCGACGGGAGCAGATACGCAGTATTTT.

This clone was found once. The CDR3 nucleotides are TGCGCCAGCAGCGCCGGAGGCGGGGGCGGTCAGAGAAGTGGAGCTTTCTTT. Its translation: CASSAGGGGGQRSGAFF. V and J are TRBV5-1 and TRBJ1-1, with D maybe TRBD1 (6 bases). V lost 4 bases to trimming and J lost 10 bases, with 29 bases between them. This CDR3 has 17 residues. Germline CDR1 reads SGHRS; CDR2 reads YFSETQ. The complete variable domain, with remaining parts taken from reference TRBV5-1 and TRBJ1-1, reads KAGVTQTPRYLIKTRGQQVTLSCSPISGHRSVSWYQQTPGQGLQFLFEYFSETQRNKGNFPGRFSGRQFSNSRSEMNVSTLELGDSALYLCASSAGGGGGQRSGAFFGQGTRLTVV.

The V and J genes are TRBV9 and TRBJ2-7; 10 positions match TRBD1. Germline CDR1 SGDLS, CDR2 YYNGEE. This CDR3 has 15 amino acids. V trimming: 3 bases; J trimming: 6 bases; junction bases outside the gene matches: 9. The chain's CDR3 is CASSGAPGTGAEQYF. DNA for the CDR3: TGTGCCAGCAGCGGAGCTCCCGGGACAGGGGCCGAGCAGTACTTC.

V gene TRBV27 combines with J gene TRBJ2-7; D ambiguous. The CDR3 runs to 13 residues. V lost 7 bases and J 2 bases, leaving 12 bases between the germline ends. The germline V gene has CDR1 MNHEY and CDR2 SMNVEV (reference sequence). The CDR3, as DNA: TGTGCCAGCATTACCACAAATGCCTACGAGCAGTACTTC. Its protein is CASITTNAYEQYF.

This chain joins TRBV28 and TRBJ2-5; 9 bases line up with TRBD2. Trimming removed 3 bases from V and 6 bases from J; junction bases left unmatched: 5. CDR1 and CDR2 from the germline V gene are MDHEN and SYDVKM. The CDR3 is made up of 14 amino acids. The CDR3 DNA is TGTGCCAGCAGTTTGGCGGGAGGGACCCAGACCCAGTACTTC. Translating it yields CASSLAGGTQTQYF.

The CDR3 region has the DNA TGTGCCAGCAGGCGGCGATTAGCGGCTAGCGCCACAGATCAACACAATGAGCAGTTCTTC. Translation: CASRRRLAASATDQHNEQFF. The chain combines TRBV27 with TRBJ2-1; tentative D call: TRBD2 (6 bases). Per the germline V gene, CDR1 is MNHEY and CDR2 is SMNVEV (reference sequence). The CDR3 has 20 amino acids. V was trimmed by 6 bases and J by 5 bases, leaving 32 bases between them.

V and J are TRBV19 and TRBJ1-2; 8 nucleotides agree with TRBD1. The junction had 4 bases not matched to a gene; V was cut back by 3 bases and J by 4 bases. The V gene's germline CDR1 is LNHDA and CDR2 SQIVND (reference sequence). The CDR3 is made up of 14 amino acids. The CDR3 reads CASSIQGAAYGYTF. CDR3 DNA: TGTGCCAGTAGTATCCAGGGGGCCGCCTATGGCTACACCTTC.

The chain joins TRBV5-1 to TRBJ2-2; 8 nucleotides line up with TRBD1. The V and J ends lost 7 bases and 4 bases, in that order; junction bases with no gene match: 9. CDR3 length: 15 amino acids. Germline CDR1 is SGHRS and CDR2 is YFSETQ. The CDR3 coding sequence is TGCGCCAGCGATAGGGGAGACAGGGGCACCGGGGAGCTGTTTTTT. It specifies CASDRGDRGTGELFF.

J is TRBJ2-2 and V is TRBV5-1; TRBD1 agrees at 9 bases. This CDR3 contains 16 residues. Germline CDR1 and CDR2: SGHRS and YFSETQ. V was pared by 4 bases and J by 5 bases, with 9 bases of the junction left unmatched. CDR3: CASSPTGQGVTGELFF. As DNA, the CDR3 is TGCGCCAGCAGCCCCACGGGACAGGGTGTGACCGGGGAGCTGTTTTTT.

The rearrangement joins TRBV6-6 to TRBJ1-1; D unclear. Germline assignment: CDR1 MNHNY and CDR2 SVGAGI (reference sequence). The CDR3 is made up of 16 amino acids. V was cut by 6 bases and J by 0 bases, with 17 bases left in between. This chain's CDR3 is CASSPLGRLMNTEAFF. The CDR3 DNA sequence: TGTGCCAGCAGCCCCTTGGGCAGGCTGATGAACACTGAAGCTTTCTTT.

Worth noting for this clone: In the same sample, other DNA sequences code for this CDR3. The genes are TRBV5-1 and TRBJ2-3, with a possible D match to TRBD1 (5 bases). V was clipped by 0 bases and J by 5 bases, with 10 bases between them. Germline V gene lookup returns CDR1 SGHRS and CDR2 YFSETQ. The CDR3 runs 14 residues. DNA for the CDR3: TGCGCCAGCAGCTTGGGGGGCGCGAGAGATACGCAGTATTTT. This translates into CASSLGGARDTQYF.

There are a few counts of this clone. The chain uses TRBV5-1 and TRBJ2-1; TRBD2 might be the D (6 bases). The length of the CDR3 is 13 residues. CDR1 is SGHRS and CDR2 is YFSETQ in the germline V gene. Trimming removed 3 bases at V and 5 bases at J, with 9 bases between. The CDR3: CASSSGGNNEQFF. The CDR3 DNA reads TGCGCCAGCAGCTCTGGAGGGAACAATGAGCAGTTCTTC. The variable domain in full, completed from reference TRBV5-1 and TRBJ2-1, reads KAGVTQTPRYLIKTRGQQVTLSCSPISGHRSVSWYQQTPGQGLQFLFEYFSETQRNKGNFPGRFSGRQFSNSRSEMNVSTLELGDSALYLCASSSGGNNEQFFGPGTRLTVL.

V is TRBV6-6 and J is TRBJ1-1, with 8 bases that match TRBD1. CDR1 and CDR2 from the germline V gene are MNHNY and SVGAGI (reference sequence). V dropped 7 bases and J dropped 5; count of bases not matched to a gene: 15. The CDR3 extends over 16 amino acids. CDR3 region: CASTDRGGMVGTEAFF. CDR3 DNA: TGTGCCAGCACCGACAGGGGAGGAATGGTGGGGACTGAAGCTTTCTTT.

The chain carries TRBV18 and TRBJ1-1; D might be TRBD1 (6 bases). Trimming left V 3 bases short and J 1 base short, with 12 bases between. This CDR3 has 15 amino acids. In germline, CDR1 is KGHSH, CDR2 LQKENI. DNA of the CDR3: TGTGCCAGCTCACCTAAGACAGGCCAGAACACTGAAGCTTTCTTT. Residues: CASSPKTGQNTEAFF. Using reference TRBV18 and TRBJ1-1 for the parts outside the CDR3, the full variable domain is NAGVMQNPRHLVRRRGQEARLRCSPMKGHSHVYWYRQLPEEGLKFMVYLQKENIIDESGMPKERFSAEFPKEGPSILRIQQVVRGDSAAYFCASSPKTGQNTEAFFGQGTRLTVV.

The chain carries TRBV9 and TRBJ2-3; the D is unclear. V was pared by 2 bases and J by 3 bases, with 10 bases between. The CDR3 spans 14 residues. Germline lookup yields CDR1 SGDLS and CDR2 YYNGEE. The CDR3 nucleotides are TGTGCCAGCAGCGTTAGCCAACGTACAGATACGCAGTATTTT. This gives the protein CASSVSQRTDTQYF.

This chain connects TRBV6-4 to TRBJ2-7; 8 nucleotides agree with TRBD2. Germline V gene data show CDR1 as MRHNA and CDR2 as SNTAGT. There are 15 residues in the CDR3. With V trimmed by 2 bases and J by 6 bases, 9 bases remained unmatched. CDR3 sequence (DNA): TGTGCCAGCAGTGACCCCGGAGCGGGAGTTGGCGAGCAGTACTTC. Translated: CASSDPGAGVGEQYF.

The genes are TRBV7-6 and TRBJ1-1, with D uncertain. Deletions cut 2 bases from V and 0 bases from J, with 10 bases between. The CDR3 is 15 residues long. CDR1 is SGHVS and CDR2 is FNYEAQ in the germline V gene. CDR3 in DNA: TGTGCCAGCAGCTTACGGGCAGACATGAACACTGAAGCTTTCTTT. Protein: CASSLRADMNTEAFF.

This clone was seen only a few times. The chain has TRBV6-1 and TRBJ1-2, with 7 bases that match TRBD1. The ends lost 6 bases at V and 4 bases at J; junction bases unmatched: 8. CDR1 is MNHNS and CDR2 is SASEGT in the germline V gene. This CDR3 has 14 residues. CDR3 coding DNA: TGTGCCAGCAGACGACAGGGCGGGATCTATGGCTACACCTTC. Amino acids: CASRRQGGIYGYTF.

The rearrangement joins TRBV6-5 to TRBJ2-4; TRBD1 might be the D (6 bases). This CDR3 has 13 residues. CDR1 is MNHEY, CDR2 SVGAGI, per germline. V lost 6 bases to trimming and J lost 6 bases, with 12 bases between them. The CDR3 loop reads CASSSGQRNIQYF. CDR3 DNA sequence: TGTGCCAGCAGCTCCGGACAGCGAAACATTCAGTACTTC.

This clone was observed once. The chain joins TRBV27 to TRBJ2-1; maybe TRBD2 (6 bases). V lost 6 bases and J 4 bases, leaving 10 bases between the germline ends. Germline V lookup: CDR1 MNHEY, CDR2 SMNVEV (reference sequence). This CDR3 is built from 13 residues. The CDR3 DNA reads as TGTGCCAGCAGAGGGCTAGCGTACAATGAGCAGTTCTTC. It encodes CASRGLAYNEQFF.

CDR3 loop: CASSQGGLGRSYNEQFF. CDR3 coding DNA: TGCGCCAGCAGCCAAGGGGGGTTAGGGAGGTCCTACAATGAGCAGTTCTTC. The chain employs TRBV4-1 and TRBJ2-1; weak D call: TRBD2 (6 bases). The germline V and J ends were trimmed by 1 base and 1 base, with 14 bases remaining between them. Germline CDR1 MGHRA, CDR2 YSYEKL. The CDR3 totals 17 residues.

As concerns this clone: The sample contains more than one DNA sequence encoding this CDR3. The CDR3 nucleotides read TGTGCCAGCAGCTTACAGGGGGCTGTTGGCTACACCTTC. Protein sequence: CASSLQGAVGYTF. V is TRBV7-3 and J is TRBJ1-2, with TRBD1 matching 8 bases. J gave up 7 bases and V 2 bases, and 3 bases lay outside the gene matches. Germline assignment: CDR1 SGHTA and CDR2 FQGTGA. The CDR3 has 13 residues. Supplemented by reference TRBV7-3 and TRBJ1-2, the full variable domain reads GAGVSQTPSNKVTEKGKYVELRCDPISGHTALYWYRQSLGQGPEFLIYFQGTGAADDSGLPNDRFFAVRPEGSVSTLKIQRTERGDSAVYLCASSLQGAVGYTFGSGTRLTVV.

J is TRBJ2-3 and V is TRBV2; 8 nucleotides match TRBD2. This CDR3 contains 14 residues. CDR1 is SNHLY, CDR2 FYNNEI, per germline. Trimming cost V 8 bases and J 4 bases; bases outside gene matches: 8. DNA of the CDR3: TGTGCCAGCTGGTCAGCGGGAGAGGCAGATACGCAGTATTTT. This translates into CASWSAGEADTQYF.